This is a list of T cell receptor beta chains from one sample in a study of T cell repertoires in cytomegalovirus infection. TCRdb redid the calling of the reads with MiXCR, one entry per CDR3 protein. The sample lists some 320,000 distinct CDR3 sequences; about 27% were seen once. Their antigens are not known. The sequences come from cultured PBMCs, collected from culture after CMV antigen stimulation. The receptor set was obtained from a human donor in good health (CMV status not recorded). Some clones in this sample may be carry-over from other donors' samples. Both conserved end residues are part of each CDR3. Fields, in order: CDR3 DNA, CDR3 protein, D gene, J gene, clone size, V gene. A D gene is named only where the DNA matches it firmly. Where a row states a size, it is once, few, many or the class of an expanded clone; other rows omit it.

TGTGCCAGCAGCCAAGATACGGGGGCGGTGAACACTGAAGCTTTCTTT CASSQDTGAVNTEAFF NA TRBJ1-1 NA TRBV4-2
TGTGCCAGCAGCAAGGGGGCGAGCTCCTACAATGAGCAGTTCTTC CASSKGASSYNEQFF TRBD1 TRBJ2-1 few TRBV7-8
TGTGCCAGCAGCTTAGGCGGGGGGAGCATCGGCACAGATACGCAGTATTTT CASSLGGGSIGTDTQYF TRBD2 TRBJ2-3 few TRBV7-3
TGTGCCACATTCCGGGGCAATGGAAACACCATATATTTT CATFRGNGNTIYF NA TRBJ1-3 NA TRBV6-8
TGTGCCAGCAGTTTTGATGGGACAGGGATGAAAAAAGGCATTCAGTACTTC CASSFDGTGMKKGIQYF TRBD1 TRBJ2-4 few TRBV27
TGTGCCAGTTGTGGGTGGGACCTGGGGAATCAGCCCCAGCATTTT CASCGWDLGNQPQHF NA TRBJ1-5 NA TRBV19
TGCGCCAGCAGCCAGGGTAGCGTCGATACGCAGTATTTT CASSQGSVDTQYF NA TRBJ2-3 NA TRBV4-1
TGTGCCAGCTTCCCCCTTGGTCATGAGGCCCAGCATTTT CASFPLGHEAQHF NA TRBJ1-5 NA TRBV28
TGTGCCAGCAACCCGGGGATCTCAGGGTCCTACGAGCAGTACTTC CASNPGISGSYEQYF NA TRBJ2-7 NA TRBV7-9
TGCAGTGTTCTACGGGGCTCCGAAACTGAAGCTTTCTTT CSVLRGSETEAFF NA TRBJ1-1 NA TRBV20-1
TGTGCCAGCAGTCAAAATTGGGAGACCCAGTACTTC CASSQNWETQYF NA TRBJ2-5 NA TRBV27
TGTGCCAGCAGCTCGCAGACTAGCAAGGGAGGTACGCAGTATTTT CASSSQTSKGGTQYF TRBD2 TRBJ2-3 few TRBV11-2
TGCAGTGCTAGATGGCAGACGAACTCTGGGGCCAACGTCCTGACTTTC CSARWQTNSGANVLTF NA TRBJ2-6 few TRBV20-1
TGTGCCAGTAGTATGGTACACTACTATGGCTACACCTTC CASSMVHYYGYTF NA TRBJ1-2 once TRBV19
TGTGCCAGCAGCTTACGTGGTTTGGCCTATGGCTACACCTTC CASSLRGLAYGYTF NA TRBJ1-2 few TRBV7-2
TGTGCCAGCAGCTTAGGCCGGAATAACTATGGCTACACCTTC CASSLGRNNYGYTF NA TRBJ1-2 many TRBV7-9
TGTGCCAGCAGCCACCATGAAGCTAACTATGGCTACACCTTC CASSHHEANYGYTF NA TRBJ1-2 many TRBV7-8
TGTGCCAGCACCCCGGTGGATGCGGGAGTCCTCTCCTACGAGCAGTACTTC CASTPVDAGVLSYEQYF TRBD2 TRBJ2-7 few TRBV2
TGTGCCAGCAGTGAAAGATTAGTGTACAATGAGCAGTTCTTC CASSERLVYNEQFF NA TRBJ2-1 NA TRBV6-2/TRBV6-3
TGTGCCAGCAGCCCCCTGGCCGGGGTGAACACTGAAGCTTTCTTT CASSPLAGVNTEAFF NA TRBJ1-1 few TRBV12-3/TRBV12-4
TGTGCCAGTAGTCTCCGGGGTTTAGCGGGGCTCAAGACCCAGTACTTC CASSLRGLAGLKTQYF TRBD2 TRBJ2-5 many TRBV19
TGTGCCAGCAGGTCCCCTCGGCGGACGGGTGGAAATCAGCCCCAGCATTTT CASRSPRRTGGNQPQHF NA TRBJ1-5 few TRBV28
TGTGCCAGCAGTTACGGAGCGGGACCCAACCCTAGCACAGATACGCAGTATTTT CASSYGAGPNPSTDTQYF TRBD2 TRBJ2-3 NA TRBV6-5
TGTGCCAGCAGCCCATACACCGAAGGGACAGGGGGCGTAGGCGAGCAGTACTTC CASSPYTEGTGGVGEQYF TRBD1 TRBJ2-7 few TRBV7-6
TGTGCCAGTAGTATCCTCGGGACAGCTTCACCCCTCCACTTT CASSILGTASPLHF TRBD1 TRBJ1-6 NA TRBV19
TGTGCCACCACAGAGGGCAGGGAACGCGGCTACACCTTC CATTEGRERGYTF NA TRBJ1-2 few TRBV19
TGTGCCAGCAGCCCGGGACTAGCAGAAGGAACCGGGGAGCTGTTTTTT CASSPGLAEGTGELFF TRBD2 TRBJ2-2 NA TRBV5-4
TGCGCCAGCAGTGAGCCGACAGAATACGAGCAGTACTTC CASSEPTEYEQYF NA TRBJ2-7 few TRBV10-2
TGTGCCAGCAGCCTTTCCCAGGGGGAAGAAGAAAAACTGTTTTTT CASSLSQGEEEKLFF TRBD1 TRBJ1-4 NA TRBV12-3/TRBV12-4
TGTGCCAGCAGTCCGCCGCGCGGACTCTACGAGCAGTACTTC CASSPPRGLYEQYF NA TRBJ2-7 few TRBV12-3/TRBV12-4
TGCAGTGCTAGCGGGGGGTCCTACAATGAGCAGTTCTTC CSASGGSYNEQFF TRBD2 TRBJ2-1 NA TRBV20-1
TGTGCTAGCAGCTTAAGACCGGGACGGTGGAATGAAAAACTGTTTTTT CASSLRPGRWNEKLFF NA TRBJ1-4 NA TRBV7-7
TGCAGTGCTGATATTCCGGGAGCCCACACTGAAGCTTTCTTT CSADIPGAHTEAFF NA TRBJ1-1 NA TRBV20-1
TGTGCCATTATGGACGGATTGAACACTGAAGCTTTCTTT CAIMDGLNTEAFF NA TRBJ1-1 NA TRBV10-3
TGTGCCAGCAGCCCCAGACCCCCAGGGGCCGGAAACACCATATATTTT CASSPRPPGAGNTIYF NA TRBJ1-3 few TRBV11-2
TGTGCCAGCAGTCAAATCGGGACACCACAAGAGACCCAGTACTTC CASSQIGTPQETQYF NA TRBJ2-5 NA TRBV7-7
TGCAGTGCTGGTCTTGGGGGATTCGAGGGTGCCAAAAACATTCAGTACTTC CSAGLGGFEGAKNIQYF NA TRBJ2-4 NA TRBV20-1
TGCAGCGTTGAAGGGCACGGGAGACCTTACGAGCAGTACTTC CSVEGHGRPYEQYF NA TRBJ2-7 NA TRBV29-1
TGTGCCAGCAGCTTAGAGTGGGGGCCAGATACGCAGTATTTT CASSLEWGPDTQYF NA TRBJ2-3 NA TRBV7-8
TGTGCCAGTGGTTGGCGGGGAATATACAATGAGCAGTTCTTC CASGWRGIYNEQFF NA TRBJ2-1 NA TRBV12-3/TRBV12-4
TGTGCCAGCAGCTTTCGGGGGGGCCTCGGCGAGCAGTACTTC CASSFRGGLGEQYF TRBD2 TRBJ2-7 NA TRBV11-2
TGTGCCAGCAGTTCCGCGGGACAGGGCCCATTTTATGGCTACACCTTC CASSSAGQGPFYGYTF TRBD1 TRBJ1-2 NA TRBV12-3/TRBV12-4
TGTGCCAGCAGCTTGGGCGGGCCGGGCCGGTGGTGGACAGATACGCAGTATTTT CASSLGGPGRWWTDTQYF NA TRBJ2-3 few TRBV5-6
TGTGCCAGCAGCCAAGAACAGCGGGGGGGGGTAGAGACCCAGTACTTC CASSQEQRGGVETQYF TRBD2 TRBJ2-5 few TRBV4-2
TGTGCCAGCAGCTTAGGACTAGCGGGAGGTTCTGGGGAGCAGTACTTC CASSLGLAGGSGEQYF TRBD2 TRBJ2-7 NA TRBV7-3
TGTGCCAGCAGCCCCCGGCGGGAGCCCTCCTACGAGCAGTACTTC CASSPRREPSYEQYF TRBD2 TRBJ2-7 many TRBV7-2
TGCAGTGCTAGACCGGGACTAGCGGTGATCTACAATGAGCAGTTCTTC CSARPGLAVIYNEQFF TRBD2 TRBJ2-1 NA TRBV20-1
TGTGCCAGCAGGCCGGACAGGGCGGATCAGCCCCAGCATTTT CASRPDRADQPQHF TRBD1 TRBJ1-5 few TRBV7-9
TGTGCCAGCAGCCAAGAGCGGGGTGACCGCTCCTACAATGAGCAGTTCTTC CASSQERGDRSYNEQFF NA TRBJ2-1 few TRBV4-2
TGTGCCAGCTCACCGTCACAGGGGGTCGAAGATACGCAGTATTTT CASSPSQGVEDTQYF TRBD1 TRBJ2-3 few TRBV18
TGTGCCACCAGTGCACCAGGGGGCTCGAACACTGAAGCTTTCTTT CATSAPGGSNTEAFF TRBD1 TRBJ1-1 NA TRBV24-1
TGTGCCAGTAGTCCCCGATGGCAGGGGGTCTACTATGGCTACACCTTC CASSPRWQGVYYGYTF TRBD1 TRBJ1-2 many TRBV19
TGTGCCAGCAGTTACGATTTAACAGAATATGGCTACACCTTC CASSYDLTEYGYTF NA TRBJ1-2 few TRBV6-5
TGCAGTGCTCCCCAGACAGGGGGCGGGCAGCCCCAGCATTTT CSAPQTGGGQPQHF TRBD1 TRBJ1-5 NA TRBV20-1
TGTGCCAGCAGCCACCTCCTCGCGGGAACCGGGGAGCTGTTTTTT CASSHLLAGTGELFF NA TRBJ2-2 many TRBV4-2
TGTGCCAGCAGCCCAGTGGGGGGTTCGAACACTGAAGCTTTCTTT CASSPVGGSNTEAFF NA TRBJ1-1 many TRBV7-2
TGTGCCAGCGGCTCCGCGGTAGGGACACCGCCTCGGAATTTT CASGSAVGTPPRNF NA TRBJ1-5 NA TRBV7-2
TGTGCCAGCAGCGATCCCCGGGGCACTGAAGCTTTCTTT CASSDPRGTEAFF NA TRBJ1-1 NA TRBV7-6
TGTGCCAGCAGTAACGGATCAGGCGATGCCCATGAAAAACTGTTTTTT CASSNGSGDAHEKLFF NA TRBJ1-4 many TRBV25-1